This T cell receptor beta chain was profiled in a study of T cell responses to AZD1222 COVID-19 vaccine. Points from the study as a whole: An increase in Spike-specific TCR breadth and depth was observed after two AZD1222 doses. Baseline seropositives among AZD1222 recipients totaled only five or six. The donors showed a predominance of white British ancestry and of females, with possible underestimation of clonal diversity.

Pooled in the analysis were second doses at about 4 or about 12 weeks. Points on this clone: The antigen remains unidentified.

The method was immunoSEQ multiplex PCR; TCRdb's version includes in-frame clones alone and lacks a portion of them. Among 80,000 or so clones, roughly nine tenths were seen once, and the ten largest hold roughly 5%. Trimming took off 0 bases at V and 0 bases at J, with 10 bases between the two ends. The CDR3 runs 16 residues. From germline, CDR1 is LNHNV and CDR2 YYDKDF (reference sequence). This chain connects TRBV15 to TRBJ2-3; D not resolved. The clonotype was recovered from an adult who received the AZD1222 COVID-19 vaccine. Sequenced material: peripheral blood, taken 28 days after the second AZD1222 dose. CDR3: CATSRDRLGSTDTQYF. The CDR3, as DNA: TGTGCCACCAGCAGAGATCGGCTTGGGAGCACAGATACGCAGTATTTT.